This T cell receptor (beta chain) was sequenced in a study of cytomegalovirus exposure and HLA in healthy donors. The donors were in the roughly 120-subject validation cohort, distinct from the 666-subject first cohort. Clones were sequenced by immunoSEQ multiplex PCR, and TCRdb holds only the in-frame ones, with some missing. The sample gives about 170,000 clones, roughly 91% of which show up once; about 9.3% is in the top ten. Study-level findings and limits: Researchers catalogued roughly 170 TCR beta chains as cytomegalovirus-associated. The CMV antigen specificity of a few CMV-associated chains was confirmed through in vitro analysis. The TCR clusters that emerged in the first cohort tended, a later analysis found, to co-occur in the roughly 110 validation repertoires.

This CDR3 contains 14 residues. Looked up from germline, CDR1 is SNHLY and CDR2 is FYNNEI. V lost 4 bases and J 4 bases, leaving 12 bases between the germline ends. In the case of this clone: Its antigen is as yet unknown.

This chain links TRBV2 with TRBJ2-3, with a tentative D call TRBD2 (5 bases). This sequence originates from a woman aged 18-30 years in good health and CMV-seropositive. The material sequenced was PBMCs. The CDR3 sequence: CASSVYGSADTQYF. The CDR3 nucleotides are TGTGCCAGCAGTGTATATGGGAGCGCAGATACGCAGTATTTT.